A single sample gave rise to the 19 T cell receptor beta chains below, sequenced in a study of blood T cell repertoires in COVID-19. Sequencing used immunoSEQ multiplex PCR; TCRdb keeps in-frame clones, though not all of them. The table records approximately 300,000 clones, 80% to 90% of them present only once. Sequencing was carried out using peripheral blood. These receptor sequences come from a woman aged 50 to 60 with acute or convalescent COVID-19.

The rearrangement uses TRBV30 and TRBJ2-1; D not certain. The V gene's germline CDR1 is GTSNPN and CDR2 SVGIG (reference sequence). The CDR3 covers 15 residues. The ends were cut back, 3 bases at V and 0 bases at J, with 12 bases in the middle. This chain's CDR3 is CAWSPTPSSYNEQFF. DNA for the CDR3: TGTGCCTGGAGCCCGACACCGAGCTCCTACAATGAGCAGTTCTTC.

The sample holds a few counts of this clone. The chain combines TRBV9 with TRBJ1-1; TRBD1 is a possible D gene (5 bases). Trimming removed 3 bases at V and 7 bases at J, with 13 bases between. The CDR3 extends over 13 amino acids. Germline CDR1 is SGDLS and CDR2 is YYNGEE. The CDR3 DNA reads as TGTGCCAGCAGCGGGCCATGGGGGGGTGAAGCTTTCTTT. This sequence encodes CASSGPWGGEAFF. Combining the CDR3 with reference TRBV9 and TRBJ1-1 gives the whole variable domain DSGVTQTPKHLITATGQRVTLRCSPRSGDLSVYWYQQSLDQGLQFLIQYYNGEERAKGNILERFSAQQFPDLHSELNLSSLELGDSALYFCASSGPWGGEAFFGQGTRLTVV.

This chain connects TRBV18 to TRBJ2-7; TRBD1 might be the D (6 bases). The V end lost 5 bases, the J end lost 3 bases, and 11 bases lay between the germline ends. Germline V lookup: CDR1 KGHSH, CDR2 LQKENI. This CDR3 is built from 13 residues. The CDR3, as DNA: TGTGCCAGCTCAGGACAGCTTAACTACGAGCAGTACTTC. As protein: CASSGQLNYEQYF. Based on the CDR3 plus reference TRBV18 and TRBJ2-7, the full variable domain is NAGVMQNPRHLVRRRGQEARLRCSPMKGHSHVYWYRQLPEEGLKFMVYLQKENIIDESGMPKERFSAEFPKEGPSILRIQQVVRGDSAAYFCASSGQLNYEQYFGPGTRLTVT.

V is TRBV9 and J is TRBJ2-2; TRBD2 matches 12 bases. Germline V gene sequence: CDR1 SGDLS, CDR2 YYNGEE. J gave up 3 bases and V 1 base, and 7 bases lay outside the gene matches. CDR3 length equals 18 residues. CDR3 coding DNA: TGTGCCAGCAGCGTATCTGGACTAGCGGGGTTGGACACCGGGGAGCTGTTTTTT. As protein: CASSVSGLAGLDTGELFF.

This chain joins TRBV6-5 and TRBJ1-5; TRBD1 aligns across 9 bases. The germline CDR1 and CDR2 sequences are MNHEY and SVGAGI. J lost 6 bases, V lost 5 bases, and 8 bases had no gene match. This CDR3 is 15 amino acids long. DNA of the CDR3: TGTGCCAGCAGTATGAGGACAGGGGCAGGTCAGCCCCAGCATTTT. Protein: CASSMRTGAGQPQHF.

The chain joins TRBV4-1 to TRBJ2-1; TRBD1 is a possible D gene (5 bases). V was clipped by 4 bases and J by 4 bases, with 11 bases between them. CDR3 length equals 14 residues. The germline CDR1 and CDR2 sequences are MGHRA and YSYEKL. The DNA of the CDR3 is TGCGCCAGCAGCCGTTCAGGGTGGTACAATGAGCAGTTCTTC. Translated, it gives CASSRSGWYNEQFF.

The CDR3, as DNA: TGTGCCAGCAGAGCGACAGGGATCACAGATACGCAGTATTTT. Protein product: CASRATGITDTQYF. The gene calls are TRBV7-9 and TRBJ2-3; 7 nucleotides match TRBD1. Trimming removed 6 bases from V and 2 bases from J; junction bases left unmatched: 5. Germline CDR1 reads SEHNR; CDR2 reads FQNEAQ (reference sequence). There are 14 residues in the CDR3.

The chain couples TRBV30 to TRBJ2-1; TRBD1 matches at 7 bases. Germline V gene sequence: CDR1 GTSNPN, CDR2 SVGIG (reference sequence). This CDR3 comprises 13 residues. Trimming took 1 base from V and 9 from J; bases not matched to a gene: 6. CDR3 sequence (DNA): TGTGCCTGGAGTGGGAAACAGGGGTTTGAGCAGTTCTTC. Encoded protein: CAWSGKQGFEQFF.

This clone was seen only a few times. V gene TRBV6-5 combines with J gene TRBJ1-5; D unclear. The V and J ends lost 0 bases and 3 bases respectively, with 6 bases between them. The CDR3 loop spans 14 amino acids. Germline V gene data show CDR1 as MNHEY and CDR2 as SVGAGI. The CDR3, as DNA: TGTGCCAGCAGTTACTCAGGAGACAATCAGCCCCAGCATTTT. Translated: CASSYSGDNQPQHF.

The gene calls are TRBV9 and TRBJ1-2, with 7 bases that match TRBD1. Trimming cost V 3 bases and J 5 bases; bases outside gene matches: 10. The CDR3 consists of 15 residues. Germline V gene lookup returns CDR1 SGDLS and CDR2 YYNGEE. The DNA of the CDR3 is TGTGCCAGCAGCGCGCCGGGACAGCACTTATATGGCTACACCTTC. It translates to CASSAPGQHLYGYTF.

The chain links TRBV20-1 to TRBJ2-7; 10 bases are a match to TRBD1. The CDR3 extends over 14 amino acids. V was clipped by 3 bases and J by 2 bases; unmatched bases: 4. The germline gives CDR1 DFQATT, CDR2 SNEGSKA (reference sequence). The CDR3 loop reads CSASIGQGAYEQYF. In nucleotides, the CDR3 is TGCAGTGCTAGTATAGGACAGGGGGCCTACGAGCAGTACTTC.

This rearrangement joins TRBV6-5 to TRBJ2-3, with D uncertain. The ends were cut back, 0 bases at V and 0 bases at J, with 4 bases in the middle. The CDR3 has 14 residues. Germline values: CDR1 MNHEY, CDR2 SVGAGI. In DNA, the CDR3 is TGTGCCAGCAGTTACTCGGAGAGCACAGATACGCAGTATTTT. It yields the protein CASSYSESTDTQYF.

This clone was found a few times. This rearrangement joins TRBV6-6 to TRBJ2-7; TRBD2 matches at 14 bases. The CDR3 totals 12 residues. J lost 12 bases, V lost 4 bases, and 2 bases had no gene match. Germline V gene sequence: CDR1 MNHNY, CDR2 SVGAGI (reference sequence). The CDR3 here is CASSLTSGRGYF. The CDR3 bases are TGTGCCAGCAGTTTGACTAGCGGGAGGGGGTACTTC.

The chain carries TRBV2 and TRBJ1-2; 7 bases are shared with TRBD1. V lost 7 bases to trimming and J lost 7 bases; unmatched junction nucleotides: 12. The CDR3 has 14 amino acids. Germline V CDR1 and CDR2: SNHLY, FYNNEI. The CDR3 DNA is TGTGCCAGCAATATACAACAGGGGAGTAGTGGCTACACCTTC. Its protein product is CASNIQQGSSGYTF.

The chain combines TRBV12-3 or TRBV12-4 with TRBJ2-1, with 10 bases that match TRBD1. The CDR3 consists of 13 residues. V was pared by 4 bases and J by 7 bases, with 1 base of the junction left unmatched. CDR3 loop: CASSSGQGNEQFF. CDR3 nucleotide sequence: TGTGCCAGCAGTTCGGGACAGGGGAATGAGCAGTTCTTC.

The gene calls are TRBV7-2 and TRBJ2-1; D ambiguous. The CDR3 has 15 amino acids. V lost 1 base and J 6 bases, leaving 13 bases between the germline ends. Germline assignment: CDR1 SGHTA and CDR2 FQGNSA. As DNA, the CDR3 is TGTGCCAGCAGCTTAGGTTACTCCGCCGGCAATGAGCAGTTCTTC. Amino acid sequence: CASSLGYSAGNEQFF.

V usage is TRBV6-4 and J usage is TRBJ1-1, with 7 bases lining up with TRBD1. The germline gives CDR1 MRHNA, CDR2 SNTAGT. This CDR3 contains 13 residues. Trimming at V came to 6 bases and at J to 4 bases, leaving 5 bases not matched to a gene. The CDR3 nucleotides read TGTGCCAGCAGCCCAGGGGGAGGCACTGAAGCTTTCTTT. Translating gives CASSPGGGTEAFF.

The sample holds one count of this clone. The chain has TRBV9 and TRBJ1-5; D may be TRBD1 (6 bases). The CDR3 sequence is 14 residues long. Trimming cost V 3 bases and J 1 base, with 8 bases left between them. Germline CDR1 reads SGDLS; CDR2 reads YYNGEE. Here the CDR3 reads CASSGGQSNQPQHF. CDR3 nucleotide sequence: TGTGCCAGCAGCGGCGGACAGAGCAATCAGCCCCAGCATTTT.

The chain links TRBV5-4 to TRBJ2-3; TRBD1 aligns across 9 bases. Trimming cost V 0 bases and J 3 bases; bases outside gene matches: 5. In germline, CDR1 is SGHNT, CDR2 YYREEE (reference sequence). This CDR3 region has 16 residues. CDR3 sequence (DNA): TGTGCCAGCAGCTTGGAGCGGGGACAGGGAACAGATACGCAGTATTTT. This translates into CASSLERGQGTDTQYF.